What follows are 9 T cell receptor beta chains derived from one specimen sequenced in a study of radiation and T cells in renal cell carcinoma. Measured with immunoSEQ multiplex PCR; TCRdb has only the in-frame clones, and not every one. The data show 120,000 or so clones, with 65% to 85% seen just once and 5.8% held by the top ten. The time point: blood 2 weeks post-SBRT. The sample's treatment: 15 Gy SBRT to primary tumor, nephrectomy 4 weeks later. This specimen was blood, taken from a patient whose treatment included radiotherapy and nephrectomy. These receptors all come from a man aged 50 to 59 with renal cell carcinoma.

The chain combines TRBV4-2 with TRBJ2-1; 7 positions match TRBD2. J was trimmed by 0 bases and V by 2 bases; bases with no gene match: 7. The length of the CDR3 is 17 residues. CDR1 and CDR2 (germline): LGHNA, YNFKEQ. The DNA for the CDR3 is TGTGCCAGCAGCCAAAAGTCTAGCGGTGGCTCCTACAATGAGCAGTTCTTC. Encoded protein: CASSQKSSGGSYNEQFF.

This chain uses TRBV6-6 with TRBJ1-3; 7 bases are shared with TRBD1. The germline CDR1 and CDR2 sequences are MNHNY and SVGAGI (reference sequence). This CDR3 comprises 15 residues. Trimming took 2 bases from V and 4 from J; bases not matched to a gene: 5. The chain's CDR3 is CASSYDGTAGNTIYF. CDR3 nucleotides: TGTGCCAGCAGTTACGATGGGACAGCCGGAAACACCATATATTTT.

The DNA of the CDR3 is TGCGCCAGCAGCTTGTTCTCGGACATGAACACTGAAGCTTTCTTT. It is translated as CASSLFSDMNTEAFF. V and J are TRBV5-1 and TRBJ1-1, with D possibly matching TRBD1 (5 bases). The CDR3 is made up of 15 amino acids. Germline-derived CDR1 and CDR2 are SGHRS and YFSETQ. V was clipped by 1 base and J by 0 bases, with 10 bases between them.

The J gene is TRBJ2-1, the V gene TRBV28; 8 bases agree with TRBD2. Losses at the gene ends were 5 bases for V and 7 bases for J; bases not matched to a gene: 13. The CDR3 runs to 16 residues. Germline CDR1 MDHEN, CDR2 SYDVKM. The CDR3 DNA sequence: TGTGCCAGCAGTAGCCCGAGCGGGAGCGGGGTTAATGAGCAGTTCTTC. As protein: CASSSPSGSGVNEQFF.

CDR3 residues: CARSFLSIGGYYSNQPQHF. The CDR3 DNA is TGTGCCAGAAGCTTCTTATCCATTGGCGGATACTATAGCAATCAGCCCCAGCATTTT. V usage is TRBV7-5 and J usage is TRBJ1-5. TRBV7-5 is a documented pseudogene. The CDR3 sequence is 19 residues long.

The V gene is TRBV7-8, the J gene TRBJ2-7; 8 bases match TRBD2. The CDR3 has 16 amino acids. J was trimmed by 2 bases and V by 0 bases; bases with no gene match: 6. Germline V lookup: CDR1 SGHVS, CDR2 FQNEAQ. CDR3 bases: TGTGCCAGCAGCTTAGCGCCGGTAGCGGGACCCTACGAGCAGTACTTC. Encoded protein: CASSLAPVAGPYEQYF.

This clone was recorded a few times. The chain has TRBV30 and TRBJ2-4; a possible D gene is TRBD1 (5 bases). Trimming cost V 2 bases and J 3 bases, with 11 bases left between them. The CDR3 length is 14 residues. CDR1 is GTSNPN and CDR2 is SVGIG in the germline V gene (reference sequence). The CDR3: CAWSSGLGKNIQYF. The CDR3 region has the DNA TGTGCCTGGAGTTCAGGGTTGGGCAAAAACATTCAGTACTTC.

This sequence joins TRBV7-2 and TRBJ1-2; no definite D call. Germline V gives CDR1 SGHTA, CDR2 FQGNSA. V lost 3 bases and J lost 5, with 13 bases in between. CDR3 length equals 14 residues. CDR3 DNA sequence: TGTGCCAGCAGCTTTAGCGTCGGTGAATATGGCTACACCTTC. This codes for CASSFSVGEYGYTF.

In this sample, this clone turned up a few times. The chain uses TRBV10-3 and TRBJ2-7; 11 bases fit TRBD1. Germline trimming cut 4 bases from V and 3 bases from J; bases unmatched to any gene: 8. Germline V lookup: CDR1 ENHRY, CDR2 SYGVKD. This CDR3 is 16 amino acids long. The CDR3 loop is CAISGPRTGGGYEQYF. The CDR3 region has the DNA TGTGCCATCAGTGGACCAAGGACAGGGGGCGGCTACGAGCAGTACTTC.